The rows below give T cell receptor beta chains drawn from one sample of a study of OX40 agonist ivuxolimab in advanced cancers. The method was immunoSEQ multiplex PCR; TCRdb's version includes in-frame clones alone and lacks a portion of them. The table lists 60,000 to 80,000 clones, approximately 79% of them singletons. Sequenced material: CD4+ or CD8+ T cells sorted from blood, taken in a trial of the OX40 agonist ivuxolimab. The receptors here all came from an adult with an advanced solid tumor such as melanoma, head and neck, liver or kidney cancer. Each CDR3 is given with its conserved first and last residue. Each record gives: clone size, V gene, J gene, D gene, CDR3 protein, CDR3 DNA. A D gene is named only where the DNA matches it firmly. Size values are once, few and many counts, or a class for expanded clones, and some rows have none.

size: .; V: TRBV5-6; J: TRBJ2-5; D: TRBD2; CDR3: CASSFIAGETQYF; DNA: TGTGCCAGCAGCTTTATAGCGGGAGAGACCCAGTACTTC
size: .; V: TRBV11-2; J: TRBJ2-1; D: TRBD2; CDR3: CASSSPREIAGISYNEQFF; DNA: TGTGCCAGCAGCTCCCCCCGAGAGATAGCGGGAATCTCCTACAATGAGCAGTTCTTC
size: few; V: TRBV7-2; J: TRBJ2-7; D: .; CDR3: CASSLFPQEQYF; DNA: TGTGCCAGCAGCTTATTCCCCCAAGAGCAGTACTTC
size: few; V: TRBV7-6; J: TRBJ2-7; D: TRBD1; CDR3: CASSQGQFYEQYF; DNA: TGTGCCAGCAGCCAGGGACAGTTCTACGAGCAGTACTTC
size: .; V: TRBV11-3; J: TRBJ2-3; D: TRBD2; CDR3: CASSLGLAGDTDTQYF; DNA: TGTGCCAGCAGCTTAGGCCTAGCGGGAGACACAGATACGCAGTATTTT
size: .; V: TRBV19; J: TRBJ2-7; D: TRBD1; CDR3: CASSSPTGTPLEQYF; DNA: TGTGCCAGTAGTTCGCCGACAGGGACCCCCTTGGAGCAGTACTTC
size: .; V: TRBV6-6; J: TRBJ2-7; D: TRBD1; CDR3: CASSYGTGGYEQYF; DNA: TGTGCCAGCAGTTATGGGACAGGGGGCTACGAGCAGTACTTC
size: .; V: TRBV27; J: TRBJ1-5; D: .; CDR3: CASSLRPYNQPQHF; DNA: TGTGCCAGCAGTTTGCGGCCGTACAATCAGCCCCAGCATTTT
size: .; V: TRBV18; J: TRBJ2-6; D: .; CDR3: CASSPQGNLANVLTF; DNA: TGTGCCAGCTCACCGCAGGGGAATTTGGCCAACGTCCTGACTTTC
size: .; V: TRBV20-1; J: TRBJ2-3; D: .; CDR3: CSVIHADTQYF; DNA: TGCAGTGTAATCCATGCAGATACGCAGTATTTT
size: few; V: TRBV7-2; J: TRBJ2-2; D: TRBD2; CDR3: CASRSSGGSTGELFF; DNA: TGTGCCAGCAGGTCTAGCGGGGGGTCGACCGGGGAGCTGTTTTTT
size: few; V: TRBV7-2; J: TRBJ2-1; D: .; CDR3: CASSLASSKHEQFF; DNA: TGTGCCAGCAGCTTAGCGTCTAGCAAACATGAGCAGTTCTTC
size: .; V: TRBV7-3; J: TRBJ2-1; D: TRBD2; CDR3: CASSFVGTPRTSGRGEQFF; DNA: TGTGCCAGCAGCTTCGTCGGGACACCTAGGACTAGCGGGAGGGGAGAGCAGTTCTTC
size: few; V: TRBV2; J: TRBJ1-1; D: .; CDR3: CASRPDSTEAFF; DNA: TGTGCCAGCAGACCCGATAGCACTGAAGCTTTCTTT
size: .; V: TRBV10-3; J: TRBJ2-7; D: .; CDR3: CAISEKRDSGEQYF; DNA: TGTGCCATCAGTGAGAAACGGGACTCGGGCGAGCAGTACTTC
size: .; V: TRBV7-2; J: TRBJ2-2; D: .; CDR3: CASSASGGQANTGELFF; DNA: TGTGCCAGCAGCGCCAGTGGAGGTCAGGCGAACACCGGGGAGCTGTTTTTT
size: .; V: TRBV11-3; J: TRBJ2-3; D: TRBD1; CDR3: CASSSGQGSIDTQYF; DNA: TGTGCCAGCAGCTCTGGACAGGGCTCTATAGATACGCAGTATTTT
size: once; V: TRBV5-1; J: TRBJ2-1; D: TRBD1; CDR3: CASSSQGQDYNEQFF; DNA: TGCGCCAGCAGCTCACAGGGACAGGATTACAATGAGCAGTTCTTC
size: .; V: TRBV7-3; J: TRBJ1-1; D: .; CDR3: CASSNSMNTEAFF; DNA: TGTGCCAGCAGCAACAGCATGAACACTGAAGCTTTCTTT
size: .; V: TRBV16; J: TRBJ1-5; D: .; CDR3: CASSQLAGAINQPQHF; DNA: TGTGCCAGCAGCCAGCTAGCCGGGGCTATCAATCAGCCCCAGCATTTT
size: .; V: TRBV7-9; J: TRBJ2-2; D: TRBD2; CDR3: CASSFLAGGNTGELFF; DNA: TGTGCCAGCAGCTTTCTAGCGGGAGGTAACACCGGGGAGCTGTTTTTT
size: .; V: TRBV4-3; J: TRBJ2-3; D: TRBD2; CDR3: CASSQDSTSGSRYDTQYF; DNA: TGCGCCAGCAGCCAAGATTCGACTAGCGGGAGTCGGTACGATACGCAGTATTTT
size: few; V: TRBV4-3; J: TRBJ1-5; D: TRBD1; CDR3: CASSQESRGQQPQHF; DNA: TGCGCCAGCAGCCAAGAATCGAGGGGACAGCAGCCCCAGCATTTT
size: once; V: TRBV28; J: TRBJ1-4; D: .; CDR3: CASSFGEVWVEKLFF; DNA: TGTGCCAGCAGTTTTGGTGAAGTTTGGGTTGAAAAACTGTTTTTT
size: .; V: TRBV4-3; J: TRBJ1-2; D: .; CDR3: CASSPNQKGMDYGYTF; DNA: TGCGCCAGCAGCCCCAATCAGAAAGGGATGGACTATGGCTACACCTTC
size: .; V: TRBV21-1; J: TRBJ1-5; D: .; CDR3: CASSNRRQGAGNQPQHF; DNA: TGTGCCAGCAGCAATAGAAGACAGGGGGCTGGCAATCAGCCCCAGCATTTT
size: many; V: TRBV4-1; J: TRBJ2-1; D: .; CDR3: CASSQGLAALGKVEQFF; DNA: TGCGCCAGCAGCCAGGGTTTAGCGGCGCTGGGGAAAGTGGAGCAGTTCTTC
size: .; V: TRBV7-3; J: TRBJ2-3; D: .; CDR3: CASSLIGGEITDTQYF; DNA: TGTGCCAGCAGCTTAATCGGGGGCGAAATCACAGATACGCAGTATTTT
size: .; V: TRBV5-1; J: TRBJ2-3; D: TRBD2; CDR3: CASSLAQTSDTDTQYF; DNA: TGCGCCAGCAGCTTGGCACAGACTAGCGACACAGATACGCAGTATTTT
size: .; V: TRBV27; J: TRBJ1-4; D: .; CDR3: CASSLGRANEKLFF; DNA: TGTGCCAGCAGTTTGGGCAGGGCTAATGAAAAACTGTTTTTT
size: .; V: TRBV4-1; J: TRBJ1-5; D: TRBD1; CDR3: CASSQGGGGISQPQHF; DNA: TGCGCCAGCAGCCAAGGAGGAGGGGGCATCAGTCAGCCCCAGCATTTT
size: few; V: TRBV5-4; J: TRBJ1-1; D: .; CDR3: CASSPGQENTEAFF; DNA: TGTGCCAGCAGCCCGGGACAAGAGAACACTGAAGCTTTCTTT
size: .; V: TRBV7-9; J: TRBJ2-7; D: TRBD1; CDR3: CAGGQGIYEQYF; DNA: TGTGCCGGAGGACAGGGAATCTACGAGCAGTACTTC
size: .; V: TRBV6-6; J: TRBJ2-7; D: .; CDR3: CASSSPGANNYEQYF; DNA: TGTGCCAGCAGTTCCCCGGGGGCCAATAACTACGAGCAGTACTTC
size: .; V: TRBV4-3; J: TRBJ1-2; D: TRBD1; CDR3: CASSQDRGRGYYGYTF; DNA: TGCGCCAGCAGCCAAGATCGAGGCAGGGGGTACTATGGCTACACCTTC
size: .; V: TRBV19; J: TRBJ2-3; D: TRBD2; CDR3: CASSGLAGDTDTQYF; DNA: TGTGCCAGTAGCGGACTAGCGGGAGACACAGATACGCAGTATTTT
size: .; V: TRBV19; J: TRBJ1-3; D: .; CDR3: CASSIQRSGNTIYF; DNA: TGTGCCAGTAGTATCCAACGGTCTGGAAACACCATATATTTT
size: .; V: TRBV6-6; J: TRBJ2-7; D: TRBD2; CDR3: CASSIIAGVDRNEQYF; DNA: TGTGCCAGCAGCATCATAGCGGGAGTGGACCGGAACGAGCAGTACTTC
size: once; V: TRBV4-3; J: TRBJ1-4; D: .; CDR3: CASSQAGALNEKLFF; DNA: TGCGCCAGCAGCCAAGCAGGGGCCCTTAATGAAAAACTGTTTTTT
size: .; V: TRBV2; J: TRBJ2-3; D: TRBD1; CDR3: CASSEMAGGPLADTQYF; DNA: TGTGCCAGCAGTGAAATGGCAGGGGGTCCCTTGGCAGATACGCAGTATTTT